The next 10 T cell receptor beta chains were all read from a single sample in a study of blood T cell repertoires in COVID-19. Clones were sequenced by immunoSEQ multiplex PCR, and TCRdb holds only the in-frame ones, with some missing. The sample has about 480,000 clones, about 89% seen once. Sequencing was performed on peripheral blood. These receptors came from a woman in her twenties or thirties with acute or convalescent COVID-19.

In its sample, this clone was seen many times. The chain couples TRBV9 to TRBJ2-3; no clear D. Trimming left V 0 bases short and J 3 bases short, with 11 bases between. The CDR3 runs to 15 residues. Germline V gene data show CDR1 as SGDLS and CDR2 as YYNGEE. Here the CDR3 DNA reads TGTGCCAGCAGCGTAGCTCAGGATGGGACAGATACGCAGTATTTT. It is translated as CASSVAQDGTDTQYF.

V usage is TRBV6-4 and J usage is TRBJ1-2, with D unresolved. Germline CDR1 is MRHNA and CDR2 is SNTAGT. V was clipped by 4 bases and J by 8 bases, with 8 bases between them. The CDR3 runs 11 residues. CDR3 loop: CASSGGMGYTF. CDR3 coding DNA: TGTGCCAGCAGTGGCGGGATGGGCTACACCTTC.

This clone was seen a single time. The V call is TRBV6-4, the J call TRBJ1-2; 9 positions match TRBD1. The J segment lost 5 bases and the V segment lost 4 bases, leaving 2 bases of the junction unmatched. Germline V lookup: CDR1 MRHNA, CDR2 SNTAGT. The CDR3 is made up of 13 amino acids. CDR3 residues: CASSGGQGYGYTF. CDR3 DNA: TGTGCCAGCAGTGGAGGACAGGGGTATGGCTACACCTTC.

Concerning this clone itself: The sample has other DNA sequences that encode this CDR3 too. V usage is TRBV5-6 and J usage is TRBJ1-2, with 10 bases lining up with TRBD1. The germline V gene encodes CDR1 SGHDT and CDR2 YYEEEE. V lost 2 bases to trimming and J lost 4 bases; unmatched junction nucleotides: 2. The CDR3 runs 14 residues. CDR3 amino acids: CASSFGTGVYGYTF. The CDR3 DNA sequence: TGTGCCAGCAGCTTCGGGACAGGGGTCTATGGCTACACCTTC.

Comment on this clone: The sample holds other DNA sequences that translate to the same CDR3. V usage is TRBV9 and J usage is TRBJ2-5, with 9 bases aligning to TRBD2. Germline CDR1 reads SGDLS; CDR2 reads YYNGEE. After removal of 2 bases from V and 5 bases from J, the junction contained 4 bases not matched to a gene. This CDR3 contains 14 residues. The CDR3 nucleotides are TGTGCCAGCAGCGTGGCTGCGGGGGGGGAGACCCAGTACTTC. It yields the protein CASSVAAGGETQYF.

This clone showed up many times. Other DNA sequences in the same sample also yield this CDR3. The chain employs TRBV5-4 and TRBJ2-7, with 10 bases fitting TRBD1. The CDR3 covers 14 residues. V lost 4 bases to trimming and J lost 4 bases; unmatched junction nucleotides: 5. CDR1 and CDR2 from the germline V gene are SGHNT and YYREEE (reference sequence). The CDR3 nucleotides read TGTGCCAGCAGCGCGGGACAGGGGTTGTACGAGCAGTACTTC. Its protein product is CASSAGQGLYEQYF. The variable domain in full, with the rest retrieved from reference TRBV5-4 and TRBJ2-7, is ETGVTQSPTHLIKTRGQQVTLRCSSQSGHNTVSWYQQALGQGPQFIFQYYREEENGRGNFPPRFSGLQFPNYSSELNVNALELDDSALYLCASSAGQGLYEQYFGPGTRLTVT.

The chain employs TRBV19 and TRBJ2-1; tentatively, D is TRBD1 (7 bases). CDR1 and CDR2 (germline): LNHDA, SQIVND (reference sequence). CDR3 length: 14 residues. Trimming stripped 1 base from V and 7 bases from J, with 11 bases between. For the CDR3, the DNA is TGTGCCAGTAGTATAGGGCAGGGGGGTAATGAGCAGTTCTTC. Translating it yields CASSIGQGGNEQFF.

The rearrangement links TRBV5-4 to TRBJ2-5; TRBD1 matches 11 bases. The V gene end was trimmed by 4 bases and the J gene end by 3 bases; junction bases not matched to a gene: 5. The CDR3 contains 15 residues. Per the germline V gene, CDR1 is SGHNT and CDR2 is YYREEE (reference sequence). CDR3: CASSARTGGEETQYF. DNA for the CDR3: TGTGCCAGCAGCGCCCGGACAGGGGGCGAAGAGACCCAGTACTTC. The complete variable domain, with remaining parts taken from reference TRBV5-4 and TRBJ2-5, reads ETGVTQSPTHLIKTRGQQVTLRCSSQSGHNTVSWYQQALGQGPQFIFQYYREEENGRGNFPPRFSGLQFPNYSSELNVNALELDDSALYLCASSARTGGEETQYFGPGTRLLVL.

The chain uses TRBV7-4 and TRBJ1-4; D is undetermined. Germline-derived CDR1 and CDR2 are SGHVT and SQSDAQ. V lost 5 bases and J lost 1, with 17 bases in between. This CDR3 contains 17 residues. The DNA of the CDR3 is TGTGCCAGCAGCCCCGGGTATGATATCGGAACTAATGAAAAACTGTTTTTT. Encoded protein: CASSPGYDIGTNEKLFF.

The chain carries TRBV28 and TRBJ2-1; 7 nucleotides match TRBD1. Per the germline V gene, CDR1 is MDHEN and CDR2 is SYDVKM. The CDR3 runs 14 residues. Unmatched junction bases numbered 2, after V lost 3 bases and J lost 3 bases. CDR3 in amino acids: CASSLDRSYNEQFF. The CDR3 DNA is TGTGCCAGCAGTTTGGACAGGAGCTACAATGAGCAGTTCTTC.